This T cell receptor (beta chain) was sequenced during a study of blood T cell repertoires in COVID-19. Overall study: Sources were T cells, B-cell-depleted T cells, or PBMCs; the material itself was cDNA or gDNA.

Between the trimmed V and J ends, which lost 1 base and 2 bases, there was a span of 13 bases. The length of the CDR3 is 16 residues. Germline V CDR1 and CDR2: LGHDT, YNNKEL (reference sequence). Participant-given clinical history determined each cohort assignment. Individuals in the exposed group had encountered a COVID-19 case within 2 weeks preceding study entry. Assay used: immunoSEQ multiplex PCR; TCRdb lists only in-frame clones, some missing. The repertoire consists of approximately 400,000 clones, with approximately 91% occurring once and the leading ten covering roughly 0.86%. The sequencing sample was made of PBMCs or T cells enriched from blood (not recorded which). The sequence was collected from a middle-aged woman who had been exposed to COVID-19. The gene calls are TRBV3-1 (or the pseudogene TRBV3-2) and TRBJ2-3; the D is unclear. CDR3 loop: CASSQGDLVPTDTQYF. CDR3 bases: TGTGCCAGCAGCCAAGGAGACCTAGTCCCCACAGATACGCAGTATTTT.